Below, 22 T cell receptor beta chains from the same sample are listed, as sequenced in a study of CD8 T cells in Susac syndrome. Random hexamers were used to reverse transcribe roughly 0.45 to 1 ug of RNA. TCRdb reprocessed the immunoSEQ multiplex PCR reads with MiXCR, giving one entry per CDR3 protein. Here the sample spans over 100,000 distinct CDR3 sequences, about 95% being singletons. Sequencing input: CD4+ T cells from PBMCs. The receptors originated from a human donor in good health.

A single count supports this clonotype. V is TRBV5-1 and J is TRBJ2-4; D assignment may be TRBD1 or TRBD2 (6 bases each). V was cut by 0 bases and J by 1 base, with 17 bases left in between. CDR1 is SGHRS and CDR2 is YFSETQ in the germline V gene. This CDR3 has 18 amino acids. CDR3 region: CASSLEGPGAPAKNIQYF. CDR3 DNA: TGCGCCAGCAGCTTGGAAGGTCCGGGGGCGCCCGCCAAAAACATTCAGTACTTC.

The chain combines TRBV29-1 with TRBJ1-1; perhaps TRBD1 as D (6 bases). V was trimmed by 7 bases and J by 3 bases, leaving 15 bases between them. CDR3 length: 13 residues. Germline CDR1 SQVTM, CDR2 ANQGSEA. Written as DNA, the CDR3 is TGCAGCGCCGGGGGAGGGGGTGACACTGAAGCTTTCTTT. This gives the protein CSAGGGGDTEAFF.

The chain has TRBV7-2 and TRBJ2-6; D tentatively reads TRBD1 or TRBD2 (6 bases each). The V and J ends lost 4 bases and 5 bases respectively, with 12 bases between them. The CDR3 totals 15 residues. Germline lookup yields CDR1 SGHTA and CDR2 FQGNSA. For the CDR3, the DNA is TGTGCCAGCAGCTACACAGGGAGGCGGGCCAACGTCCTGACTTTC. Protein sequence: CASSYTGRRANVLTF. Drawing the rest from reference TRBV7-2 and TRBJ2-6, the complete variable domain is GAGVSQSPSNKVTEKGKDVELRCDPISGHTALYWYRQSLGQGLEFLIYFQGNSAPDKSGLPSDRFSAERTGGSVSTLTIQRTQQEDSAVYLCASSYTGRRANVLTFGAGSRLTVL.

This clonotype showed up just once. This chain connects TRBV28 to TRBJ1-2, with 7 bases aligning to TRBD1. Germline V gives CDR1 MDHEN, CDR2 SYDVKM. The length of the CDR3 is 16 residues. Trimming took 4 bases from V and 4 from J; bases not matched to a gene: 12. Here the CDR3 reads CASSSQSPGTAYGYTF. The DNA of the CDR3 is TGTGCCAGCAGTTCACAATCCCCCGGGACAGCCTATGGCTACACCTTC.

The rearrangement links TRBV12-3 or TRBV12-4 to TRBJ2-6; D ambiguous. Trimming took 5 bases from V and 2 from J, leaving 10 bases between them. The CDR3 runs to 15 residues. The chain's CDR3 is CASSVLGPGANVLTF. CDR3 DNA sequence: TGTGCCAGCAGTGTCCTTGGGCCTGGGGCCAACGTCCTGACTTTC.

This chain connects TRBV29-1 to TRBJ2-7; TRBD2 aligns across 11 bases. In germline, CDR1 is SQVTM, CDR2 ANQGSEA. Trimming removed 6 bases from V and 5 bases from J; junction bases left unmatched: 15. This CDR3 has 16 amino acids. CDR3 amino acids: CSVSGTSGSELDEQYF. The CDR3 DNA reads as TGCAGCGTCTCCGGGACTAGCGGATCCGAATTGGACGAGCAGTACTTC.

This chain links TRBV9 with TRBJ2-2; 9 bases match TRBD1. Trimming cost V 2 bases and J 1 base; bases outside gene matches: 0. Germline assignment: CDR1 SGDLS and CDR2 YYNGEE. There are 15 residues in the CDR3. CDR3 protein: CASSVGQGNTGELFF. In DNA form, the CDR3 reads TGTGCCAGCAGCGTGGGACAGGGGAACACCGGGGAGCTGTTTTTT. The whole variable domain, filled in from reference TRBV9 and TRBJ2-2, reads DSGVTQTPKHLITATGQRVTLRCSPRSGDLSVYWYQQSLDQGLQFLIQYYNGEERAKGNILERFSAQQFPDLHSELNLSSLELGDSALYFCASSVGQGNTGELFFGEGSRLTVL.

This clonotype was observed once. The chain links TRBV6-2 or TRBV6-3 to TRBJ2-5; the match to TRBD1 covers 7 bases. Trimming cost V 5 bases and J 5 bases; bases outside gene matches: 11. CDR1 and CDR2 (germline): MNHEY, SVGEGT. CDR3 length equals 15 residues. CDR3 in amino acids: CASSRARGSRETQYF. DNA of the CDR3: TGTGCCAGCAGTAGGGCCAGGGGGAGCCGGGAGACCCAGTACTTC.

This clonotype is a singleton in its sample. This chain joins TRBV6-2 or TRBV6-3 and TRBJ2-5; D not certain. Trimming shortened V by 8 bases and J by 1 base, and 14 bases separated the two germline ends. Germline CDR1 is MNHEY and CDR2 is SVGEGT. The CDR3 is 14 amino acids. Written as DNA, the CDR3 is TGTGCCAGCGTTCCTAGTTGGGCCCAAGAGACCCAGTACTTC. Translation: CASVPSWAQETQYF.

This sequence joins TRBV7-9 and TRBJ2-1, with TRBD2 identical over 11 bases. CDR3 size: 19 residues. Germline V gene lookup returns CDR1 SEHNR and CDR2 FQNEAQ (reference sequence). With 2 bases clipped from V and 5 bases from J, the junction kept 14 bases outside the gene matches. CDR3 sequence (DNA): TGTGCCAGCAGCTTATCGGGACTAGCGGATCGGGTACGGGACAATGAGCAGTTCTTC. Amino acid sequence: CASSLSGLADRVRDNEQFF.

This clonotype appeared once. The chain carries TRBV20-1 and TRBJ2-5; possible D gene TRBD2, 6 bases. Germline CDR1 is DFQATT and CDR2 is SNEGSKA (reference sequence). Trimming stripped 1 base from V and 5 bases from J, with 14 bases between. The CDR3 runs to 14 residues. In DNA, the CDR3 is TGCAGTGCTAGAGTACCTAGCGCGGGGGAGACCCAGTACTTC. Amino acid sequence: CSARVPSAGETQYF.

V is TRBV3-1 and J is TRBJ1-1; D is perhaps TRBD1 (5 bases). The CDR3 is made up of 16 amino acids. With 2 bases removed from V and 4 bases from J, the gap between germline ends came to 17 bases. Germline loops: CDR1 LGHDT, CDR2 YNNKEL (reference sequence). The CDR3 DNA reads TGTGCCAGCAGCCAACATATGGGGCGGTCTGCCACTGAAGCTTTCTTT. This gives the protein CASSQHMGRSATEAFF.

Here the CDR3 reads CASSQDINLEAFF. CDR3 nucleotides: TGCGCCAGCAGCCAAGATATCAATCTTGAAGCTTTCTTT. The rearrangement uses TRBV4-3 and TRBJ1-1; D is uncertain. This CDR3 is built from 13 residues. Trimming cost V 0 bases and J 7 bases, with 9 bases left between them. Germline V lookup: CDR1 LGHNA, CDR2 YSLEER.

The V and J genes are TRBV7-2 and TRBJ1-4, with 7 bases lining up with TRBD1. The CDR3 totals 13 residues. Germline V gene lookup returns CDR1 SGHTA and CDR2 FQGNSA. V shed 6 bases, J shed 7 bases, and the junction held 5 bases outside the gene matches. The CDR3 is CASRGTDVEKLFF. The CDR3 nucleotides are TGTGCCAGCAGGGGGACAGACGTTGAAAAACTGTTTTTT.

J is TRBJ2-7 and V is TRBV7-6, with 14 nucleotides matching TRBD2. In germline, CDR1 is SGHVS, CDR2 FNYEAQ. Trimming cost V 6 bases and J 6 bases; bases outside gene matches: 7. CDR3 size: 15 residues. The CDR3 DNA sequence: TGTGCCAGCAGTCCGACTAGCGGGAGGGCCATCGAGCAGTACTTC. It translates to CASSPTSGRAIEQYF. Looking up the rest from reference TRBV7-6 and TRBJ2-7 gives the full variable domain: GAGVSQSPRYKVTKRGQDVALRCDPISGHVSLYWYRQALGQGPEFLTYFNYEAQQDKSGLPNDRFSAERPEGSISTLTIQRTEQRDSAMYRCASSPTSGRAIEQYFGPGTRLTVT.

The chain links TRBV2 to TRBJ2-2; TRBD2 aligns across 14 bases. V lost 10 bases, J lost 0 bases, and 4 bases stayed unmatched. The CDR3 contains 16 residues. Per germline, CDR1 SNHLY and CDR2 FYNNEI. CDR3 residues: CATGLAGGTNTGELFF. The CDR3 DNA is TGTGCCACCGGACTAGCGGGGGGTACGAACACCGGGGAGCTGTTTTTT.

CDR3 nucleotides: TGTGCCAGTAGTATAGTTGCAGGGTCAGCAGATACGCAGTATTTT. It specifies CASSIVAGSADTQYF. The chain carries TRBV19 and TRBJ2-3; tentative D call: TRBD1 (5 bases). Trimming removed 1 base from V and 4 bases from J, with 12 bases in between. The CDR3 is 15 amino acids. Germline V gives CDR1 LNHDA, CDR2 SQIVND (reference sequence).

The chain is built from TRBV3-1 and TRBJ1-1; D remains unclear. Trimming shortened V by 4 bases and J by 5 bases, and 17 bases separated the two germline ends. The CDR3 loop spans 15 amino acids. Per germline, CDR1 LGHDT and CDR2 YNNKEL (reference sequence). CDR3 in DNA: TGTGCCAGCAGCCCCATAGGAGGGTTGGGTACTGAAGCTTTCTTT. Amino acid sequence: CASSPIGGLGTEAFF.

This chain connects TRBV3-1 to TRBJ2-1; D not certain. CDR1 LGHDT and CDR2 YNNKEL come from the germline V gene (reference sequence). The CDR3 spans 11 residues. V lost 0 bases and J 9 bases, leaving 3 bases between the germline ends. The DNA for the CDR3 is TGTGCCAGCAGCCAAGATACTGAGCAGTTCTTC. Its translation: CASSQDTEQFF.

The rearrangement joins TRBV12-3 or TRBV12-4 to TRBJ2-1, with TRBD2 identical over 12 bases. V lost 6 bases, J lost 3 bases, and 3 bases stayed unmatched. The length of the CDR3 is 15 residues. CDR3 sequence: CASRELAGGYNEQFF. CDR3 DNA sequence: TGTGCCAGCAGAGAACTAGCGGGGGGCTACAATGAGCAGTTCTTC.

The J gene is TRBJ2-5, the V gene TRBV29-1; perhaps D is TRBD1 or TRBD2 (6 bases each). CDR1 SQVTM and CDR2 ANQGSEA come from the germline V gene. The CDR3 sequence is 13 residues long. V lost 6 bases and J lost 1, with 12 bases in between. As DNA, the CDR3 is TGCAGCGTACTCGAGGGGGGCCAAGAGACCCAGTACTTC. Protein: CSVLEGGQETQYF. Looking up the rest from reference TRBV29-1 and TRBJ2-5 gives the full variable domain: SAVISQKPSRDICQRGTSLTIQCQVDSQVTMMFWYRQQPGQSLTLIATANQGSEATYESGFVIDKFPISRPNLTFSTLTVSNMSPEDSSIYLCSVLEGGQETQYFGPGTRLLVL.

The V gene is TRBV29-1, the J gene TRBJ2-1; D is perhaps TRBD2 (6 bases). Germline V gene lookup returns CDR1 SQVTM and CDR2 ANQGSEA. The CDR3 extends over 15 amino acids. Deletions cut 0 bases from V and 4 bases from J, with 13 bases between. The CDR3 DNA follows: TGCAGCGTTGAAGATGTCGGGAGAACTTACAATGAGCAGTTCTTC. It specifies CSVEDVGRTYNEQFF.